The 17 T cell receptor beta chains in this list originate from one sample, sequenced in a study of blood T cell repertoires in COVID-19. Only in-frame clones appear in the TCRdb table, and some are missing; sequencing was by immunoSEQ multiplex PCR. The data hold approximately 220,000 clones, with 80% to 90% observed a single time. Material: peripheral blood. The receptors derive from a woman aged 70 to 79 with acute or convalescent COVID-19.

This clone was observed a handful of times. V usage is TRBV7-8 and J usage is TRBJ2-7, with D maybe TRBD1 (6 bases). The V and J ends lost 5 bases and 3 bases respectively, with 14 bases between them. The length of the CDR3 is 14 residues. In germline, CDR1 is SGHVS, CDR2 FQNEAQ. The CDR3 reads CASSPNRALYEQYF. The CDR3 nucleotides read TGTGCCAGCAGCCCAAACAGGGCACTCTACGAGCAGTACTTC.

This clone appeared once. The rearrangement uses TRBV13 and TRBJ1-2; D ambiguous. This CDR3 is built from 14 residues. From germline, CDR1 is PRHDT and CDR2 FYEKMQ (reference sequence). Trimming took off 0 bases at V and 7 bases at J, with 12 bases between the two ends. CDR3 amino acids: CASSLGPTSPGYTF. The DNA for the CDR3 is TGTGCCAGCAGCTTAGGCCCGACATCGCCTGGCTACACCTTC.

The chain has TRBV6-4 and TRBJ1-6, with 11 positions matching TRBD1. Trimming took 6 bases from V and 7 from J; bases not matched to a gene: 2. Germline assignment: CDR1 MRHNA and CDR2 SNTAGT. This CDR3 has 14 amino acids. This CDR3 is CASRGTGGNSPLHF. In DNA form, the CDR3 reads TGTGCCAGCAGGGGGACAGGGGGAAATTCACCCCTCCACTTT.

The chain joins TRBV14 to TRBJ1-1; the D is unclear. With 6 bases removed from V and 0 bases from J, the gap between germline ends came to 8 bases. Germline V CDR1 and CDR2: SGHDN, FVKESK. This CDR3 is built from 13 residues. CDR3 in DNA: TGTGCCAGCAGTTTTAACATGAACACTGAAGCTTTCTTT. Amino acid sequence: CASSFNMNTEAFF.

For this clone: The junction and the germline gene differ at one end; a read error may be behind it. This sequence joins TRBV6-2 or TRBV6-3 and TRBJ1-5, with D perhaps matching TRBD1 (5 bases). Germline values: CDR1 MNHEY, CDR2 SVGEGT. This CDR3 has 14 amino acids. CDR3 bases: TGTGCAAGCACCCCCGGGGGTAACAGCCAGCCCCAGCATTTT. Encoded protein: CASTPGGNSQPQHF.

As to this clone: One junction end does not reproduce the germline sequence, and a read error may be involved. Additional DNA sequences in this sample encode the identical CDR3. This chain connects TRBV4-3 to TRBJ2-7; 9 bases align to TRBD1. From germline, CDR1 is LGHNA and CDR2 YSLEER. The length of the CDR3 is 14 residues. The CDR3 sequence: CASSHGTGSYEQYF. The CDR3 coding sequence is TGCGCTAGCAGCCATGGGACAGGGAGCTACGAGCAGTACTTC.

The rearrangement joins TRBV3-1 (or the pseudogene TRBV3-2) to TRBJ2-7, with D perhaps matching TRBD1 (6 bases). V was shortened by 6 bases and J by 1 base, with 16 bases between the two germline ends. Germline V CDR1 and CDR2: LGHDT, YNNKEL (reference sequence). This CDR3 spans 15 amino acids. The CDR3 spells CASSHRVVGSYEQYF. The CDR3 DNA is TGTGCCAGCAGTCACAGGGTGGTGGGATCCTACGAGCAGTACTTC.

This clone is a singleton in its sample. The V gene is TRBV30, the J gene TRBJ1-1; weak D call: TRBD1 (5 bases). Germline assignment: CDR1 GTSNPN and CDR2 SVGIG (reference sequence). The CDR3 has 12 residues. V was pared by 7 bases and J by 1 base, with 10 bases between. CDR3 coding DNA: TGTGCCTCTAACAGGAGGAACACTGAAGCTTTCTTT. Encoded protein: CASNRRNTEAFF.

The V gene is TRBV7-9, the J gene TRBJ1-4; D remains unclear. The germline V and J ends were trimmed by 5 bases and 3 bases, with 7 bases remaining between them. Germline-derived CDR1 and CDR2 are SEHNR and FQNEAQ (reference sequence). The CDR3 is 13 residues long. CDR3 amino acids: CASSLPPNEKLFF. The DNA for the CDR3 is TGTGCCAGCAGCCTACCTCCTAATGAAAAACTGTTTTTT.

The genes are TRBV7-9 and TRBJ2-1, with D possibly matching TRBD2 (5 bases). CDR1 is SEHNR, CDR2 FQNEAQ, per germline (reference sequence). Trimming cost V 2 bases and J 6 bases, with 20 bases left between them. This CDR3 comprises 17 residues. CDR3 nucleotide sequence: TGTGCCAGCAGCTTAAGGGAACTAGTCGGTGGTTTCAATGAGCAGTTCTTC. Its protein product is CASSLRELVGGFNEQFF.

The genes are TRBV5-4 and TRBJ1-1; weak D call: TRBD1 (6 bases). From germline, CDR1 is SGHNT and CDR2 YYREEE (reference sequence). This CDR3 contains 16 residues. The V end was cut by 4 bases, the J end by 3 bases, with 19 bases between. The CDR3 sequence: CASSPMGGAGDTEAFF. Here the CDR3 DNA reads TGTGCCAGCAGCCCTATGGGGGGGGCGGGGGACACTGAAGCTTTCTTT. The whole variable domain, remainder taken from reference TRBV5-4 and TRBJ1-1, is ETGVTQSPTHLIKTRGQQVTLRCSSQSGHNTVSWYQQALGQGPQFIFQYYREEENGRGNFPPRFSGLQFPNYSSELNVNALELDDSALYLCASSPMGGAGDTEAFFGQGTRLTVV.

This rearrangement joins TRBV29-1 to TRBJ2-7, with TRBD1 matching over 9 bases. The CDR3 is made up of 13 amino acids. From germline, CDR1 is SQVTM and CDR2 ANQGSEA. Losses at the gene ends were 3 bases for V and 5 bases for J; bases not matched to a gene: 5. For the CDR3, the DNA is TGCAGCGTTGAGGGACAGGGTATCGACGAGCAGTACTTC. This gives the protein CSVEGQGIDEQYF.

V gene TRBV19 combines with J gene TRBJ1-4, with TRBD1 matching 10 bases. The germline V gene has CDR1 LNHDA and CDR2 SQIVND (reference sequence). J gave up 8 bases and V 3 bases, and 6 bases lay outside the gene matches. This CDR3 has 15 amino acids. The CDR3: CASSMWTGGPEKLFF. CDR3 in DNA: TGTGCCAGTAGTATGTGGACAGGGGGACCAGAAAAACTGTTTTTT. Using reference TRBV19 and TRBJ1-4 for the parts outside the CDR3, the full variable domain is DGGITQSPKYLFRKEGQNVTLSCEQNLNHDAMYWYRQDPGQGLRLIYYSQIVNDFQKGDIAEGYSVSREKKESFPLTVTSAQKNPTAFYLCASSMWTGGPEKLFFGSGTQLSVL.

The chain combines TRBV15 with TRBJ2-5, with D possibly matching TRBD2 (5 bases). The CDR3 sequence is 15 residues long. Germline-derived CDR1 and CDR2 are LNHNV and YYDKDF (reference sequence). Between the trimmed V and J ends, which lost 10 bases and 2 bases, there was a span of 20 bases. This chain's CDR3 is CAKLDPAAGQETQYF. As DNA, the CDR3 is TGTGCCAAATTGGACCCAGCGGCCGGACAAGAGACCCAGTACTTC.

CDR3: CASSDRTGGSRVQAFF. The DNA of the CDR3 is TGTGCCAGCAGTGATAGGACAGGGGGCTCCCGCGTACAAGCTTTCTTT. The V gene is TRBV2, the J gene TRBJ1-1; 11 nucleotides agree with TRBD1. Germline-derived CDR1 and CDR2 are SNHLY and FYNNEI. V lost 3 bases and J lost 9; bases outside the gene matches: 12. This CDR3 contains 16 residues.

The V and J genes are TRBV2 and TRBJ1-2, with 8 bases that match TRBD1. Germline CDR1 is SNHLY and CDR2 is FYNNEI. The CDR3 spans 17 residues. The ends lost 6 bases at V and 3 bases at J; junction bases unmatched: 15. The CDR3 coding sequence is TGTGCCAGCAGCAAAAGTGATGGACAGGGAAAACACTATGGCTACACCTTC. Its protein product is CASSKSDGQGKHYGYTF.

The chain uses TRBV6-5 and TRBJ1-1; possible D gene TRBD1, 5 bases. Germline CDR1 reads MNHEY; CDR2 reads SVGAGI. This CDR3 region has 13 residues. The ends were cut back, 2 bases at V and 5 bases at J, with 9 bases in the middle. The CDR3 sequence is CASSYGARTEAFF. The CDR3 nucleotides are TGTGCCAGCAGTTACGGGGCGCGGACTGAAGCTTTCTTT.